These 18 T cell receptor beta chains came from one sample sequenced in a study of blood T cell repertoires in COVID-19. Profiled with immunoSEQ multiplex PCR; TCRdb holds only in-frame clones, not every one. Of some 150,000 clones listed, roughly 84% are singletons. Sequencing input: peripheral blood. Receptors originate from a human donor with acute or convalescent COVID-19. The donor label of this sample is uncertain.

V gene TRBV18 combines with J gene TRBJ2-6; TRBD1 matches at 8 bases. Trimming took 3 bases from V and 0 from J; bases not matched to a gene: 10. The V gene's germline CDR1 is KGHSH and CDR2 LQKENI. The CDR3 runs to 19 residues. Here the CDR3 reads CASSPPQGAVSSGANVLTF. CDR3 coding DNA: TGTGCCAGCTCACCTCCCCAGGGGGCCGTAAGCTCTGGGGCCAACGTCCTGACTTTC.

The DNA for the CDR3 is TGTGCCAGCAGCACCTTAACCGGGACACTTAGTCCTGAAGCTTTCTTT. Encoded protein: CASSTLTGTLSPEAFF. This sequence joins TRBV7-9 and TRBJ1-1, with D maybe TRBD1 (6 bases). The CDR3 totals 16 residues. V was trimmed by 5 bases and J by 6 bases, leaving 22 bases between them. Germline V gives CDR1 SEHNR, CDR2 FQNEAQ (reference sequence).

A single count supports this clone. V usage is TRBV6-5 and J usage is TRBJ2-1; 9 nucleotides align to TRBD2. Germline V gene lookup returns CDR1 MNHEY and CDR2 SVGAGI. The CDR3 has 15 residues. The V segment lost 5 bases and the J segment 0 bases; nucleotides outside the gene matches: 2. The CDR3 DNA reads as TGTGCCAGCAGTCTAGCGGGGCGCTCCTACAATGAGCAGTTCTTC. Protein sequence: CASSLAGRSYNEQFF.

The V and J genes are TRBV7-9 and TRBJ2-5, with 9 nucleotides matching TRBD2. After removal of 6 bases from V and 5 bases from J, the junction contained 10 bases not matched to a gene. This CDR3 region has 15 residues. Germline CDR1 and CDR2: SEHNR and FQNEAQ (reference sequence). The CDR3 DNA follows: TGTGCCAGCAGTTCCATAGCGGGAGTAAGGGAGACCCAGTACTTC. It specifies CASSSIAGVRETQYF.

J is TRBJ2-7 and V is TRBV10-3; 8 positions agree with TRBD1. This CDR3 is 13 amino acids long. Germline values: CDR1 ENHRY, CDR2 SYGVKD. V lost 10 bases and J lost 4; bases outside the gene matches: 9. This CDR3 is CASGETGEYEQYV. As DNA, the CDR3 is TGTGCCAGTGGGGAGACAGGGGAATACGAGCAGTACGTC.

The chain couples TRBV5-1 to TRBJ2-7; 8 bases agree with TRBD1. This CDR3 is 14 amino acids long. Germline V lookup: CDR1 SGHRS, CDR2 YFSETQ. With 4 bases clipped from V and 3 bases from J, the junction kept 6 bases outside the gene matches. For the CDR3, the DNA is TGCGCCAGCAGCAGCGGACAGGGAGGCTACGAGCAGTACTTC. Encoded protein: CASSSGQGGYEQYF.

The rearrangement uses TRBV29-1 and TRBJ1-1; 8 nucleotides align to TRBD1. CDR1 and CDR2 (germline): SQVTM, ANQGSEA. This CDR3 is built from 13 residues. The junction had 5 bases not matched to a gene; V was cut back by 6 bases and J by 2 bases. CDR3 sequence (DNA): TGCAGCGTCGGACAGGGCCCTAACACTGAAGCTTTCTTT. Translation: CSVGQGPNTEAFF.

The V and J genes are TRBV6-5 and TRBJ2-7, with 7 bases aligning to TRBD1. After removal of 4 bases from V and 3 bases from J, the junction contained 6 bases not matched to a gene. Germline lookup yields CDR1 MNHEY and CDR2 SVGAGI. This CDR3 is built from 14 residues. The CDR3 DNA reads TGTGCCAGCAGTTTAGACAGGGTCGACTACGAGCAGTACTTC. Encoded protein: CASSLDRVDYEQYF.

The chain links TRBV4-3 to TRBJ1-5, with D possibly being TRBD1 (5 bases). V lost 0 bases and J lost 0, with 6 bases in between. CDR3 length: 15 amino acids. The germline V gene encodes CDR1 LGHNA and CDR2 YSLEER. The CDR3 DNA sequence: TGCGCCAGCAGCCAAGATCAGGGTAGCAATCAGCCCCAGCATTTT. Encoded protein: CASSQDQGSNQPQHF.

The chain couples TRBV18 to TRBJ1-5; 9 bases are a match to TRBD1. The V gene end was trimmed by 3 bases and the J gene end by 6 bases; junction bases not matched to a gene: 6. The CDR3 totals 15 residues. Germline V gives CDR1 KGHSH, CDR2 LQKENI. DNA for the CDR3: TGTGCCAGCTCACCTACCACAGGGGGCTCTCAGCCCCAGCATTTT. This encodes CASSPTTGGSQPQHF.

The genes are TRBV7-9 and TRBJ1-2; D might be TRBD1 (6 bases). The CDR3 loop spans 13 amino acids. The V end lost 3 bases, the J end lost 4 bases, and 9 bases lay between the germline ends. Germline V gene data show CDR1 as SEHNR and CDR2 as FQNEAQ (reference sequence). CDR3: CASSFGGPYGYTF. The CDR3 region has the DNA TGTGCCAGCAGCTTCGGGGGGCCCTATGGCTACACCTTC.

The chain combines TRBV10-3 with TRBJ2-2; 7 bases are a match to TRBD1. The V gene end was trimmed by 2 bases and the J gene end by 6 bases; junction bases not matched to a gene: 6. Germline V gene data show CDR1 as ENHRY and CDR2 as SYGVKD. CDR3 length: 15 amino acids. The DNA for the CDR3 is TGTGCCATCAGTGAGCGACAGGGCGGGTCCGGGGAGCTGTTTTTT. Translation: CAISERQGGSGELFF.

V usage is TRBV5-6 and J usage is TRBJ1-6, with TRBD1 as a possible D gene (6 bases). V dropped 6 bases and J dropped 8 bases, with 18 bases sitting between them. This CDR3 comprises 15 residues. The germline V gene has CDR1 SGHDT and CDR2 YYEEEE. The CDR3 loop reads CASTNTDSWDSPLHF. The CDR3 DNA sequence: TGTGCCAGCACCAATACGGACAGTTGGGATTCACCCCTCCACTTT.

This chain links TRBV19 with TRBJ1-1; 7 bases fit TRBD1. Unmatched junction bases numbered 10, after V lost 1 base and J lost 5 bases. CDR1 and CDR2 from the germline V gene are LNHDA and SQIVND (reference sequence). This CDR3 is 16 amino acids long. The CDR3 nucleotides read TGTGCCAGTAGTATAGGAACGGGACAGATGGGGACTGAAGCTTTCTTT. Its protein is CASSIGTGQMGTEAFF. Full variable domain (outside the CDR3, taken from reference TRBV19 and TRBJ1-1): DGGITQSPKYLFRKEGQNVTLSCEQNLNHDAMYWYRQDPGQGLRLIYYSQIVNDFQKGDIAEGYSVSREKKESFPLTVTSAQKNPTAFYLCASSIGTGQMGTEAFFGQGTRLTVV.

DNA of the CDR3: TGCGCCAGCAGCCCGAAGGAACGAACTACTAACTATGGCTACACCTTC. Translating it yields CASSPKERTTNYGYTF. The chain joins TRBV4-3 to TRBJ1-2; D unresolved. The V gene lost 4 bases and the J gene lost 0 bases, with 15 bases spanning the gap. Per germline, CDR1 LGHNA and CDR2 YSLEER. The length of the CDR3 is 16 residues.

The chain combines TRBV25-1 with TRBJ2-3; 7 bases agree with TRBD1. Germline values: CDR1 MGHDK, CDR2 SYGVNS. J lost 4 bases, V lost 8 bases, and 6 bases had no gene match. There are 13 residues in the CDR3. CDR3 protein: CASHLGGADTQYF. CDR3 DNA: TGTGCCAGCCACTTAGGGGGCGCAGATACGCAGTATTTT. Full variable domain (outside the CDR3, taken from reference TRBV25-1 and TRBJ2-3): EADIYQTPRYLVIGTGKKITLECSQTMGHDKMYWYQQDPGMELHLIHYSYGVNSTEKGDLSSESTVSRIRTEHFPLTLESARPSHTSQYLCASHLGGADTQYFGPGTRLTVL.

The chain uses TRBV28 and TRBJ1-2, with D possibly matching TRBD1 (6 bases). This CDR3 has 15 residues. Trimming removed 9 bases at V and 0 bases at J, with 17 bases between. In germline, CDR1 is MDHEN, CDR2 SYDVKM. The CDR3 here is CASQPAGTTNYGYTF. The CDR3 DNA follows: TGTGCCAGTCAACCGGCAGGGACAACTAACTATGGCTACACCTTC.

This clone turned up a few times. V and J are TRBV7-2 and TRBJ1-2; a weak D match, TRBD1 (6 bases). Germline values: CDR1 SGHTA, CDR2 FQGNSA. This CDR3 comprises 15 residues. Trimming removed 3 bases at V and 9 bases at J, with 20 bases between. The CDR3 DNA sequence: TGTGCCAGCAGCTTGAGCTTTGGGGGGGCGGTTAGCTACACCTTC. Translating it yields CASSLSFGGAVSYTF.